This T cell receptor beta chain was recovered during a study of cytomegalovirus exposure and HLA in healthy donors. The PCR used 60 Vbeta and 13 Jbeta primers. Profiled with immunoSEQ multiplex PCR; TCRdb holds only in-frame clones, not every one. The repertoire holds roughly 140,000 clones, with approximately 9% as singletons. As for this clone: The antigen remains unidentified.

Whole-study results and caveats: In an earlier analysis, most TCR beta V segments were productive about 87% or about 30% of the time. Across donors, most TCRs were seen rarely, yet some public ones were widespread.

Per germline, CDR1 MNHEY and CDR2 SVGAGI. This CDR3 is built from 14 residues. At collection, donors were nominally healthy, but unrecorded immune exposures were probable. The sequence was collected from a male donor in good health and CMV-seronegative. Sequencing was performed on PBMCs. The chain combines TRBV6-5 with TRBJ2-2; TRBD2 matches at 8 bases. The CDR3 DNA reads TGTGCTAGCGGGGACTACCTAAACACCGGGGAGCTGTTTTTT. Protein sequence: CASGDYLNTGELFF.